This T cell receptor beta chain appears in the sequencing data of a study of T cell responses to AZD1222 COVID-19 vaccine (dated by TCRdb to the early 2020s). Looking at the study overall: AZD1222 recipients whose second dose came at about 4 weeks and those whose second dose came at about 12 weeks were combined into one group, since spike-specific TCR depth and breadth did not differ between the two schedules. TCR sequencing was performed for approximately 240 trial participants, of whom 200 to 210 were given two doses of AZD1222 and some 25 were given two doses of MenACWY control vaccine. Trial participants were enrolled by age into 18-55, 56-69 and 70-plus year subgroups, with 148, 28 and 57 TCR-sequenced participants respectively. The investigation overall reported the following: The 56-69-year group was small, and its depth increase did not reach significance, likely because of low power. Because no day 14 peak-response samples were available, the repertoires could be characterized only after the peak T cell response. Nearly half of unique spike-specific TCRs reportedly recognized epitopes outside regions mutated in the B.1.351 and B.1.1.7 variants. A significant rise in spike-specific TCR breadth and depth was observed after two AZD1222 doses relative to day 0 and relative to MenACWY recipients. Participants were mostly white British and included more females than males, and it was suggested by the authors that clonal diversity may have been underestimated. Only a handful of AZD1222 recipients were SARS-CoV-2 seropositive at baseline, limiting conclusions about previously exposed vaccinees. The whole spike protein was spanned by vaccine-associated CD4 TCRs, and dominant responses were seen in regions 160-218 and 743-854.

The CDR3 runs 16 amino acids, cysteine and phenylalanine included. The retained sequence is limited to the CDR3, 48 bases, with the frame set at the first base. Trimming removed 3 bases from V and 0 bases from J, leaving 11 bases between the germline ends. CDR1 and CDR2, looked up from the germline V gene, are SGHDN and FVKESK. Interpreted using the paper, the time point label stands for: baseline before first vaccination. Vaccinee samples came from UK trials COV001 and COV002, including a single-blind randomized controlled phase 2/3 trial of AZD1222 (ChAdOx1 nCoV-19) in healthy adults. For TCRbeta chain sequencing, PBMC samples from trial participants were taken at day 0 and at day 28 after the second dose. The CDR3 regions of human TCRbeta chains were analyzed by immunosequencing. Per the original workflow: TCRs in the repertoires were matched against a reference library of SARS-CoV-2-specific TCRs that had been generated with the MIRA antigen-specificity platform. Breadth meant the fraction of unique TCRs that were SARS-CoV-2-associated, whereas depth meant the fraction of total T cells that were SARS-CoV-2-associated. Using the MIRA data, each spike-specific TCR was mapped to the spike region that the TCR reacts to and placed in a CD4 or CD8 class. Log10-transformed breadth and depth values were compared by one-way ANOVA with Sidak's multiple comparisons tests. TCRdb holds this immuneACCESS table with in-frame rearrangements only. Some clones are missing; in checked studies, unresolved V genes explain under half, and the rest has no known cause. V, J and clone size were drawn from that table, and D and trimming were deduced from the DNA. Within this sample are about 140,000 clones, with roughly 90% of them counted one time only. Of the sample, 2.5% to 3% falls within the top ten clones.

A remark on this clone: Its cognate antigen has yet to be identified. No base-level quality is on record; no much larger clone is a single base apart.

This specimen was peripheral blood, taken on day 0 of AZD1222 vaccination. The chain links TRBV14 with TRBJ2-2; perhaps TRBD1 is the D gene, with 5 bases matching. This clonotype originated in an adult in good health. The CDR3 is CASSQTVVTNTGELFF. The sequence in DNA is TGTGCCAGCAGCCAGACAGTAGTAACGAACACCGGGGAGCTGTTTTTT.